Below are 3 T cell receptor beta chains sequenced from a single sample in a study of cytomegalovirus exposure and HLA in healthy donors. 60 Vbeta and 13 Jbeta primers were used in PCR. Assay: immunoSEQ multiplex PCR; the TCRdb copy retains only in-frame clones and omits some. In the table there are tens of thousands of clones, about 70% of which are singletons. Material for sequencing was PBMCs. The receptors shown here come from a woman in her 30s in good health and CMV-seronegative.

The J gene is TRBJ2-7, the V gene TRBV5-3; 7 bases match TRBD2. TRBV5-3 counts as an open reading frame of uncertain function. The CDR3 totals 16 residues. With 3 bases clipped from V and 0 bases from J, the junction kept 9 bases outside the gene matches. The CDR3 loop reads CARSSVRGTVSYEQYF. CDR3 sequence (DNA): TGTGCCAGAAGCTCGGTGCGGGGGACTGTCTCCTACGAGCAGTACTTC.

The V and J genes are TRBV11-2 and TRBJ2-1; 10 positions agree with TRBD2. Trimming at V came to 3 bases and at J to 8 bases, leaving 10 bases not matched to a gene. In germline, CDR1 is SGHAT, CDR2 FQNNGV. The CDR3 covers 16 residues. The CDR3 loop is CASSFTMSSGGHEQFF. The CDR3 nucleotides are TGTGCCAGCAGCTTTACAATGTCTAGCGGGGGTCATGAGCAGTTCTTC.

The J gene is TRBJ2-7, the V gene TRBV6-6; 9 bases match TRBD1. J was trimmed by 6 bases and V by 0 bases; bases with no gene match: 6. Germline V gene data show CDR1 as MNHNY and CDR2 as SVGAGI (reference sequence). The CDR3 runs to 15 residues. The CDR3 DNA sequence: TGTGCCAGCAGTTACTCCGGGACAGGGAACGTCGAGCAGTACTTC. It is translated as CASSYSGTGNVEQYF.